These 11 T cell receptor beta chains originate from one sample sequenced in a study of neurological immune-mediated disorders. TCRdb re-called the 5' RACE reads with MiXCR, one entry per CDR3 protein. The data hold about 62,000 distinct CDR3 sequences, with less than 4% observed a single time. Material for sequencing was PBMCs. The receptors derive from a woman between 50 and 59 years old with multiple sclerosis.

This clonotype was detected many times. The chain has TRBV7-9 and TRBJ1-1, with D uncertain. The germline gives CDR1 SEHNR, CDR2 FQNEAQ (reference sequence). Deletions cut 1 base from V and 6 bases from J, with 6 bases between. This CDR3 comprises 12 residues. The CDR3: CASSLERPEAFF. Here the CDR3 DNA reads TGTGCCAGCAGCTTAGAAAGGCCTGAAGCTTTCTTT.

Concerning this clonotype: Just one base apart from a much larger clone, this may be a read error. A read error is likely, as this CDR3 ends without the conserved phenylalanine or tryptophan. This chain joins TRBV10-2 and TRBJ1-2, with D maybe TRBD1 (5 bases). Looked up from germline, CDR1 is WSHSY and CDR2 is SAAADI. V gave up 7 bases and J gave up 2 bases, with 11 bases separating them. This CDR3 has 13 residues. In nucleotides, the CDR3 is TGCGCCAGCATGGGGACTGAGAACTATGGCTACACCTGC. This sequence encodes CASMGTENYGYTC.

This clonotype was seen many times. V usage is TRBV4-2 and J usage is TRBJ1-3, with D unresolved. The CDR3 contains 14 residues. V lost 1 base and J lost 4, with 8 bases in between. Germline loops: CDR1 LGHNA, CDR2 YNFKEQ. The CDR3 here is CASSQAGRGNTIYF. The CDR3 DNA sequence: TGTGCCAGCAGCCAAGCGGGAAGGGGAAACACCATATATTTT.

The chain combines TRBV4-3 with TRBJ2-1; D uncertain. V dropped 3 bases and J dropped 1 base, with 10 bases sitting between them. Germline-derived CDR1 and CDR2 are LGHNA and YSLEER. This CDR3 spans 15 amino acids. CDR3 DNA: TGCGCCAGCAGCCACGACTTGCAATCCTACAATGAGCAGTTCTTC. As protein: CASSHDLQSYNEQFF.

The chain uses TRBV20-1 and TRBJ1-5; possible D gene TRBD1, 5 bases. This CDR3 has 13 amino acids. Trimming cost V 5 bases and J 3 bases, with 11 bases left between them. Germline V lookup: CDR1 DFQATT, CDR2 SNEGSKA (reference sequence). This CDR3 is CSALQEINQPQHF. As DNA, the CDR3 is TGCAGTGCTTTACAGGAAATCAATCAGCCCCAGCATTTT.

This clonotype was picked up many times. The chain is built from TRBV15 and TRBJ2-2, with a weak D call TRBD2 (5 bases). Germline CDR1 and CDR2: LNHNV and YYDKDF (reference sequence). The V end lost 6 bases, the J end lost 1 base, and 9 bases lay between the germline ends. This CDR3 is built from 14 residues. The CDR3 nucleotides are TGTGCCACCAGGTCGGGAAAGAACACCGGGGAGCTGTTTTTT. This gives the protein CATRSGKNTGELFF.

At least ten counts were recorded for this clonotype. CDR3 in amino acids: CSASNGRTDRETQYF. Written as DNA, the CDR3 is TGCAGTGCTAGTAACGGGAGGACAGACCGGGAGACCCAGTACTTC. The gene calls are TRBV20-1 and TRBJ2-5, with D perhaps TRBD2 (7 bases). Germline V lookup: CDR1 DFQATT, CDR2 SNEGSKA (reference sequence). The germline V and J ends were trimmed by 3 bases and 5 bases, with 19 bases remaining between them. There are 15 residues in the CDR3.

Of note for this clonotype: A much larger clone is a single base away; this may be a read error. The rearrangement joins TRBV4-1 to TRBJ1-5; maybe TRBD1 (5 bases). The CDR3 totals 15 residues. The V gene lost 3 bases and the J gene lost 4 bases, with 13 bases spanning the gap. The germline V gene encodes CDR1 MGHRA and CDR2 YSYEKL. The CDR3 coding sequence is TGCGCCAGCAGCCATGATGGGGACCGAAATCAGCCCCAGCATTTT. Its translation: CASSHDGDRNQPQHF.

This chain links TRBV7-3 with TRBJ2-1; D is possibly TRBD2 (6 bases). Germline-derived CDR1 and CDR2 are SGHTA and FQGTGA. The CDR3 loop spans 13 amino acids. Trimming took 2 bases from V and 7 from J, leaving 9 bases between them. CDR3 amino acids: CASSLARENEQFF. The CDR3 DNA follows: TGTGCCAGCAGCTTAGCGCGGGAAAATGAGCAGTTCTTC.

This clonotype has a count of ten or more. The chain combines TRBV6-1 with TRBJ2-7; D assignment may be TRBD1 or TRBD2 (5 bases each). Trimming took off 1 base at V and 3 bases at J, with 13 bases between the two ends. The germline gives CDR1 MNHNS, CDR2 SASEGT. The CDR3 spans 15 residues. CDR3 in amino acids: CASSEERDPFYEQYF. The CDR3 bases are TGTGCCAGCAGTGAAGAAAGGGACCCGTTCTACGAGCAGTACTTC.

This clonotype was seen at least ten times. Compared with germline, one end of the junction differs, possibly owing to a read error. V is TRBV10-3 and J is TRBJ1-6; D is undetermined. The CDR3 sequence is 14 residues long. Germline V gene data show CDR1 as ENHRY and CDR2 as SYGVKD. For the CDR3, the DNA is TGTGCCTCCCGAGGACGGGGTTCTGATTCACCCCTCAACTTT. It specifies CASRGRGSDSPLNF.